Listed below are T cell receptor beta chains from one sample, sequenced in a study of T cell responses to AZD1222 COVID-19 vaccine. Libraries were prepared by immunoSEQ multiplex PCR; TCRdb keeps only in-frame clonotypes and omits some of them. The data contain around 200,000 clones, 90% to 95% of them singletons. The sequencing used peripheral blood, collected 28 days after the second dose of the MenACWY control vaccine. These receptors came from an adult who received the MenACWY meningococcal vaccine as a control. The CDR3 runs from the conserved cysteine through the conserved F or W. A D gene is named only where the DNA matches it firmly. The size field is filled for only some rows; it gives once, few, many or a size class.

J gene | V gene | D gene | clone size | CDR3 protein | CDR3 DNA
TRBJ1-1 | TRBV20-1 | . | . | CSANEGHTEAFF | TGCAGTGCTAATGAGGGGCACACTGAAGCTTTCTTT
TRBJ1-2 | TRBV5-1 | . | . | CASAPQGGSNYGYTF | TGCGCCAGCGCGCCACAGGGAGGATCCAACTATGGCTACACCTTC
TRBJ1-2 | TRBV28 | TRBD1 | once | CASSLPGQGNYGYTF | TGTGCCAGCAGCCTACCGGGACAGGGAAACTATGGCTACACCTTC
TRBJ2-3 | TRBV29-1 | . | . | CSVDQGSTDTQYF | TGCAGCGTTGACCAGGGAAGCACAGATACGCAGTATTTT
TRBJ2-2 | TRBV19 | . | . | CASSIPQSAGELFF | TGTGCCAGTAGTATACCGCAGAGCGCCGGGGAGCTGTTTTTT
TRBJ2-5 | TRBV5-1 | . | . | CASSLGSSNQETQYF | TGCGCCAGCAGCTTGGGATCGTCAAACCAAGAGACCCAGTACTTC
TRBJ1-4 | TRBV7-9 | . | . | CASSLVSRNEKLFF | TGTGCCAGCAGCTTAGTCTCCCGTAATGAAAAACTGTTTTTT
TRBJ2-7 | TRBV29-1 | . | . | CSIEGSSYEQYF | TGCAGCATCGAGGGGAGCTCCTACGAGCAGTACTTC
TRBJ1-5 | TRBV3-1/TRBV3-2 | . | . | CASSQRGTFDQPQHF | TGTGCCAGCAGCCAACGAGGCACTTTCGATCAGCCCCAGCATTTT
TRBJ1-2 | TRBV11-2 | . | . | CASSSITGGNYGYTF | TGTGCCAGCAGCTCAATTACCGGGGGCAACTATGGCTACACCTTC
TRBJ1-6 | TRBV7-2 | . | . | CASSVDRNYNSPLHF | TGTGCCAGCAGCGTTGACAGAAACTATAATTCACCCCTCCACTTT
TRBJ2-7 | TRBV7-9 | TRBD1 | . | CASSLAGTGTYEQYF | TGTGCCAGCAGCTTAGCGGGGACAGGGACTTACGAGCAGTACTTC
TRBJ1-1 | TRBV6-1 | . | . | CASSEKRGVRNTEAFF | TGTGCCAGCAGTGAAAAGAGGGGGGTTCGGAACACTGAAGCTTTCTTT
TRBJ2-3 | TRBV6-4 | . | . | CASSIASTDTQYF | TGTGCCAGCAGCATAGCAAGCACAGATACGCAGTATTTT
TRBJ1-6 | TRBV2 | . | . | CASSFTTDNSPLHF | TGTGCCAGCAGTTTCACGACCGATAATTCACCCCTCCACTTT
TRBJ2-5 | TRBV19 | TRBD1 | . | CASSSQGAGETQYF | TGTGCCAGTAGTTCACAGGGGGCAGGGGAGACCCAGTACTTC
TRBJ2-7 | TRBV28 | . | . | CASRLLTEKSYEQYF | TGTGCCAGCAGACTCCTCACCGAGAAATCCTACGAGCAGTACTTC
TRBJ1-2 | TRBV5-1 | . | . | CASSLAGQPYGYTF | TGCGCCAGCAGCTTGGCAGGGCAGCCCTATGGCTACACCTTC
TRBJ1-1 | TRBV7-3 | . | . | CASRAGENTEAFF | TGTGCCAGCCGCGCAGGGGAGAACACTGAAGCTTTCTTT
TRBJ2-7 | TRBV5-4 | . | . | CASSLGIGEQYF | TGTGCCAGCAGCTTGGGGATTGGGGAGCAGTACTTC
TRBJ1-5 | TRBV5-8 | TRBD1 | once | CASSWGQLHNQLQHF | TGTGCCAGCAGCTGGGGACAGTTACACAATCAGCTCCAGCATTTT
TRBJ2-7 | TRBV15 | . | . | CATSRDGTAYEQYF | TGTGCCACCAGCAGAGATGGGACTGCCTACGAGCAGTACTTC
TRBJ2-3 | TRBV6-5 | . | . | CASRFSDRRDTQYF | TGTGCCAGCAGATTCTCCGACAGGAGGGATACGCAGTATTTT
TRBJ1-2 | TRBV4-1 | TRBD1 | . | CASSPPNRGGYTF | TGCGCCAGCAGCCCCCCGAACAGGGGTGGCTACACCTTC
TRBJ2-5 | TRBV7-2 | . | . | CASTEGGALQETQYF | TGTGCCAGCACCGAGGGGGGGGCACTTCAAGAGACCCAGTACTTC
TRBJ1-1 | TRBV18 | . | . | CASSRNLAGGDTEAFF | TGTGCCAGCTCACGGAACCTGGCGGGGGGAGACACTGAAGCTTTCTTT
TRBJ1-3 | TRBV7-3 | . | . | CASSLLGPGGNTIYF | TGTGCCAGCAGCTTATTGGGCCCAGGGGGAAACACCATATATTTT
TRBJ2-1 | TRBV5-5 | . | . | CASSQQPKTVNEQFF | TGTGCCAGCAGCCAGCAGCCTAAGACTGTAAATGAGCAGTTCTTC
TRBJ1-2 | TRBV15 | TRBD1 | . | CATSRGQGNGYTF | TGTGCCACCAGCAGGGGACAGGGCAATGGCTACACCTTC
TRBJ1-5 | TRBV2 | . | . | CASRGDPGNQPQHF | TGTGCCAGCAGGGGGGATCCGGGCAATCAGCCCCAGCATTTT
TRBJ2-7 | TRBV7-2 | . | . | CASSLGLWDEGSSYEQYF | TGTGCCAGCAGCTTAGGCCTCTGGGACGAAGGGAGCTCCTACGAGCAGTACTTC
TRBJ1-6 | TRBV3-1/TRBV3-2 | . | . | CASSQRLNSPLHF | TGTGCCAGCAGCCAACGGCTTAATTCACCCCTTCACTTT
TRBJ1-3 | TRBV18 | . | . | CASSPWLSGNTIYF | TGTGCCAGCTCACCGTGGCTTTCTGGAAACACCATATATTTT
TRBJ2-3 | TRBV5-1 | . | . | CASSFRGHSTDTQYF | TGCGCCAGCAGCTTTCGCGGGCATAGCACAGATACGCAGTATTTT
TRBJ1-2 | TRBV7-2 | . | . | CASSLDSSVARGYTF | TGTGCCAGCAGCTTAGATTCTTCGGTTGCCAGGGGCTACACCTTC
TRBJ1-5 | TRBV7-9 | TRBD1 | . | CASSFQAGGAGQPQHF | TGTGCCAGCAGCTTCCAAGCAGGGGGCGCAGGTCAGCCCCAGCATTTT
TRBJ1-2 | TRBV4-3 | TRBD1 | . | CASSQDGDRGGYTF | TGCGCCAGCAGCCAAGACGGGGACAGGGGTGGCTACACCTTC
TRBJ1-6 | TRBV30 | TRBD1 | . | CAWSVQMTGGNSPLHF | TGTGCCTGGAGTGTACAGATGACAGGGGGTAATTCACCCCTCCACTTT
TRBJ1-6 | TRBV2 | TRBD1 | few | CASSEAGQGGSSPLHF | TGTGCCAGCAGTGAAGCGGGACAGGGAGGGAGTTCACCCCTCCACTTT
TRBJ2-3 | TRBV4-3 | . | . | CASSQDSRSTDTQYF | TGCGCCAGCAGCCAAGATAGCCGTAGCACAGATACGCAGTATTTT
TRBJ1-4 | TRBV7-9 | . | . | CASSEGLVEKLFF | TGTGCCAGCAGCGAGGGGTTGGTAGAAAAACTGTTTTTT
TRBJ1-6 | TRBV12-3/TRBV12-4 | . | . | CASSPSGGGALHF | TGTGCCAGCAGTCCGTCGGGGGGGGGTGCCCTCCACTTT
TRBJ2-2 | TRBV27 | . | . | CASSRMTGNTGELFF | TGTGCCAGCAGTCGGATGACAGGGAACACCGGGGAGCTGTTTTTT
TRBJ1-1 | TRBV11-3 | . | . | CASSPGTANTEAFF | TGTGCCAGCAGTCCCGGGACCGCGAACACTGAAGCTTTCTTT
TRBJ1-4 | TRBV7-2 | . | . | CASSPAGLANEKLFF | TGTGCCAGCAGCCCGGCAGGGCTGGCTAATGAAAAACTGTTTTTT
TRBJ2-7 | TRBV19 | . | . | CASSIASGETYEQYF | TGTGCCAGTAGTATAGCCTCAGGGGAGACCTACGAGCAGTACTTC
TRBJ2-5 | TRBV10-1 | . | . | CASSALTQETQYF | TGCGCCAGCAGCGCCCTGACCCAAGAGACCCAGTACTTC
TRBJ2-5 | TRBV15 | . | . | CATSRAGRGAGETQYF | TGTGCCACCAGCAGAGCGGGCCGGGGGGCCGGGGAGACCCAGTACTTC
TRBJ1-3 | TRBV7-9 | . | . | CASMISGNTIYF | TGTGCCAGCATGATCTCTGGAAACACCATATATTTT
TRBJ1-3 | TRBV5-1 | . | . | CASSLQGRGSGNTIYF | TGCGCCAGCAGCTTGCAGGGTAGAGGCTCTGGAAACACCATATATTTT
TRBJ2-5 | TRBV11-3 | . | . | CASSPGAEETQYF | TGTGCCAGCAGCCCAGGTGCTGAAGAGACCCAGTACTTC
TRBJ1-4 | TRBV7-9 | . | once | CASSFQGSIGKLFF | TGTGCCAGCAGCTTTCAGGGGAGTATTGGAAAACTGTTTTTT
TRBJ2-4 | TRBV6-6 | . | . | CASSYVAKNIQYF | TGTGCCAGCAGTTACGTAGCCAAAAACATTCAGTACTTC
TRBJ1-5 | TRBV2 | . | . | CASSEGPENSGNQPQHF | TGTGCCAGCAGCGAGGGCCCGGAGAATTCGGGCAATCAGCCCCAGCATTTT
TRBJ2-5 | TRBV7-8 | . | once | CASSRGGDEETQYF | TGTGCCAGCAGCAGGGGGGGGGATGAGGAGACCCAGTACTTC
TRBJ1-2 | TRBV29-1 | TRBD1 | . | CSVTTGDYGYTF | TGCAGCGTTACAACAGGGGACTATGGCTACACCTTC